This T cell receptor beta chain was recorded in a study of STAT3 mutations in large granular lymphocyte leukemia (dated by TCRdb to between 2018 and 2021). Concerning the study at large: Roughly half of the T-LGLL patients who were sequenced longitudinally carried canonical activating STAT3 mutations. One or more immunosuppressive therapy regimens were given to more than half of T-LGLL patients, and hematologic response was seen in 40% to 50% of the treated patients. Patients with T-cell large granular lymphocyte leukemia underwent serial deep sequencing of TCRbeta CDR3 and STAT3 to reconstruct clonal hierarchy and dynamics. From an initial cohort of 207 LGL patients, around 17 representative T-LGLL cases were picked for longitudinal TCRbeta and STAT3 sequencing. A couple of patients with natural killer LGL leukemia were also sequenced longitudinally as controls within the study. On average, sequencing was done at 3.5 to 4 time points per patient, with the number of samplings ranging from 2 to 8. What the research found in general, with its limitations: Every T-LGLL patient showed at least one immunodominant TCRbeta clonotype, and about half showed multiple immunodominant subclonotypes. In several patients, dominant TCR clone burden exceeded STAT3 mutant burden, suggesting STAT3 mutation arose secondarily within a pre-expanded clone. The linking of therapy response to changes in TCR clonal burden was complicated by variable intervals between samplings and differing treatment regimens. Because no samples were available when a clone first appeared, clonal expansion was inferred from samplings taken at other points. TCR clonotype switching after therapy was observed in 6 of 18 patients, and all newly emerging clones were found to be STAT3 wild type. Because codominant clonotypes persisted in some patients, a small but highly pathogenic clone may have been missed.

DNA was extracted from blood mononuclear cells, with the same DNA used for both TCR and STAT3 sequencing. Comments on this clone: The antigen it recognizes is unknown. No base qualities exist here, and no much larger clone lies one base off it.

An Illumina MiSeq was used to sequence the TCRbeta libraries, yielding an average of about 40,000 productive templates per sample. Multiplex PCR amplification was used to generate TCRbeta CDR3 libraries with the immunoSEQ assay. Per the original workflow: Repertoire diversity was calculated as previously defined, with values near 0 taken to indicate extremely monoclonal samples. What TCRdb holds here is the immuneACCESS table cut down to in-frame rearrangements. Part of the clones is not present; checked against another copy, under half of the missing clones reflect an unresolved V gene, and the others are unexplained. V and J calls plus clone size are reproduced from that table; the DNA served to infer D and trimming. The sample table contains 10,000 to 15,000 clones; only one count was recorded for just over 85% of them. The ten largest clones capture around 12% of the sample. Ends trimmed: V by 2 bases, J by 0 bases; bases unmatched to a gene: 4. The germline V gene encodes CDR1 SGHDT and CDR2 YYEEEE. From its cysteine to its phenylalanine, the CDR3 spans 17 amino acids. The kept DNA is CDR3 alone, 51 bases in frame from the first base.

Specimen: PBMCs. This chain joins TRBV5-6 to TRBJ2-6; 8 middle bases align to TRBD2. This receptor was taken from a human donor with T large granular lymphocyte leukemia. Some clones in this sample may be carry-over from other donors' samples. The sequenced DNA is TGTGCCAGCAGCTTAAGCGGGAGTTCCTCTGGGGCCAACGTCCTGACTTTC. Translated, it reads CASSLSGSSSGANVLTF.